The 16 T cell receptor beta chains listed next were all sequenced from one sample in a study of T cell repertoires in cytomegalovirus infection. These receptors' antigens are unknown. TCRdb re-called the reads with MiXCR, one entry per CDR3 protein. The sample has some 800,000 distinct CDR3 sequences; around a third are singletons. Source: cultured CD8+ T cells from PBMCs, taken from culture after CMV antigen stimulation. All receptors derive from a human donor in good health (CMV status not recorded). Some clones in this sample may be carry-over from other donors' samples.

In nucleotides, the CDR3 is TGTGCCAGCAGTTTATCCGCGGGACAGGTCTCCTACGAGCAGTACTTC. Encoded protein: CASSLSAGQVSYEQYF. This chain links TRBV27 with TRBJ2-7; 8 bases map to TRBD1. CDR3 length equals 16 residues. The V gene end was trimmed by 0 bases and the J gene end by 0 bases; junction bases not matched to a gene: 4. Germline CDR1 is MNHEY and CDR2 is SMNVEV (reference sequence).

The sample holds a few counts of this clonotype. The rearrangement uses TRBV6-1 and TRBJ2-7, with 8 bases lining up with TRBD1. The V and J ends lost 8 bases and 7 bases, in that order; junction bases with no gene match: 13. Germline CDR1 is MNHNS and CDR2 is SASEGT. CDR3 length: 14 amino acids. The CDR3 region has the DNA TGTGCCAGCCAGGACAGGGTGGGGGCGGGGGAGCAGTACGTC. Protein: CASQDRVGAGEQYV.

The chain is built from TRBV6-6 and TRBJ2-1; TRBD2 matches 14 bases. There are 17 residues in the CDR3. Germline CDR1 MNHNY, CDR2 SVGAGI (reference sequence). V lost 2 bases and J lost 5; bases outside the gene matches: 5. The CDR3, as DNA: TGTGCCAGCAGTTACCTTCCGACTAGCGGGGGGGACAATGAGCAGTTCTTC. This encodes CASSYLPTSGGDNEQFF.

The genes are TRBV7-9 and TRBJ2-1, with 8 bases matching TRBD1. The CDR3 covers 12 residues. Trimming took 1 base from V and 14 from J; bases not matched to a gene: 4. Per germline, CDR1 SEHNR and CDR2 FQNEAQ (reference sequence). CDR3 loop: CASSLVGTGEFF. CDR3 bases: TGTGCCAGCAGCTTAGTAGGGACAGGAGAGTTCTTC.

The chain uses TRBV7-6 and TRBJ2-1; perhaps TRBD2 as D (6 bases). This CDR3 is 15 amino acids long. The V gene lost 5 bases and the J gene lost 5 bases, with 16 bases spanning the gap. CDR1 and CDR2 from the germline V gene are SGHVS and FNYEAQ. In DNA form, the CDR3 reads TGTGCCAGCAGCCCGAGCCCGGGGGATAACAATGAGCAGTTCTTC. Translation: CASSPSPGDNNEQFF. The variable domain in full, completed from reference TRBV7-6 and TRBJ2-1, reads GAGVSQSPRYKVTKRGQDVALRCDPISGHVSLYWYRQALGQGPEFLTYFNYEAQQDKSGLPNDRFSAERPEGSISTLTIQRTEQRDSAMYRCASSPSPGDNNEQFFGPGTRLTVL.

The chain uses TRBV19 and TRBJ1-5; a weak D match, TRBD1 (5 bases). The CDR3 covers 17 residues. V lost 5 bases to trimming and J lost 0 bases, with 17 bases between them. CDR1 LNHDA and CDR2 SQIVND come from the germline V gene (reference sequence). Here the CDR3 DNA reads TGTGCCAGTAGTCCATCCTATCCAGGGTATAGCAATCAGCCCCAGCATTTT. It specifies CASSPSYPGYSNQPQHF.

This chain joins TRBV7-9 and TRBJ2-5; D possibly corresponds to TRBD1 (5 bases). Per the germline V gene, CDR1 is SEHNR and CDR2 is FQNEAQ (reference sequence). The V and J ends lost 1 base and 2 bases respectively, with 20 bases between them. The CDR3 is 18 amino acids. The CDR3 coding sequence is TGTGCCAGCAGCTTAGAGACATGGGGCCCAGAACCACAAGAGACCCAGTACTTC. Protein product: CASSLETWGPEPQETQYF. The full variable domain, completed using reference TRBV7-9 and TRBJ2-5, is DTGVSQNPRHKITKRGQNVTFRCDPISEHNRLYWYRQTLGQGPEFLTYFQNEAQLEKSRLLSDRFSAERPKGSFSTLEIQRTEQGDSAMYLCASSLETWGPEPQETQYFGPGTRLLVL.

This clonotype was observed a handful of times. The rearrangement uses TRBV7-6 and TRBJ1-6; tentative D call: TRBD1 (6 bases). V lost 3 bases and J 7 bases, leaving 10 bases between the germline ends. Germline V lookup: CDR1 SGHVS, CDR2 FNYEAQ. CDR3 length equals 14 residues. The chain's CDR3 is CASSFSGENSPLHF. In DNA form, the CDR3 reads TGTGCCAGCAGCTTTTCAGGGGAGAATTCACCCCTCCACTTT.

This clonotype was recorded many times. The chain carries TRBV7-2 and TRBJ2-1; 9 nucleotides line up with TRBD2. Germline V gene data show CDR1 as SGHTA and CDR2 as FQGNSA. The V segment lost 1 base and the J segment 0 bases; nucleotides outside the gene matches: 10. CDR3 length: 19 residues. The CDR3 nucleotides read TGTGCCAGCAGCTTAGAACTAGCGGGTTCTCCTAGCTCCTACAATGAGCAGTTCTTC. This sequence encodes CASSLELAGSPSSYNEQFF.

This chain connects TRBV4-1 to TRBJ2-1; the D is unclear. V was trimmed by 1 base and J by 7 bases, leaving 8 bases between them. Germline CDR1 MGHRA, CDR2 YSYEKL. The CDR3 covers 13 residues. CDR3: CASSQVTGNEQFF. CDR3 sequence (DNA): TGCGCCAGCAGCCAAGTGACCGGGAATGAGCAGTTCTTC.

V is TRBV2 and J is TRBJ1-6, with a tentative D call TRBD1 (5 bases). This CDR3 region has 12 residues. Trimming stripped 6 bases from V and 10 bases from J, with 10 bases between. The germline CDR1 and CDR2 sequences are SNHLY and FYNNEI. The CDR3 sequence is CASSTGGSPLHF. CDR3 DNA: TGTGCCAGCAGCACCGGGGGATCACCCCTCCACTTT.

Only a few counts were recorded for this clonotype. CDR3 in amino acids: CASSRLDSYNEQFF. DNA of the CDR3: TGTGCCAGCAGCCGATTGGACAGTTACAATGAGCAGTTCTTC. The chain is built from TRBV14 and TRBJ2-1; weak D call: TRBD1 (6 bases). Trimming left V 4 bases short and J 4 bases short, with 11 bases between. CDR3 size: 14 residues. The germline V gene encodes CDR1 SGHDN and CDR2 FVKESK. Complete variable domain (other parts from reference TRBV14 and TRBJ2-1): EAGVTQFPSHSVIEKGQTVTLRCDPISGHDNLYWYRRVMGKEIKFLLHFVKESKQDESGMPNNRFLAERTGGTYSTLKVQPAELEDSGVYFCASSRLDSYNEQFFGPGTRLTVL.

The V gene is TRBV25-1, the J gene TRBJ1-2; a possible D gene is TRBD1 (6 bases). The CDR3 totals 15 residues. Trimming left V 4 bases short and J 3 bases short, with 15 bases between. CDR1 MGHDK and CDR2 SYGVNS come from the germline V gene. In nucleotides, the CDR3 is TGTGCCAGCAGTGTATTTACAGGGCCCCACTATGGCTACACCTTC. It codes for CASSVFTGPHYGYTF.

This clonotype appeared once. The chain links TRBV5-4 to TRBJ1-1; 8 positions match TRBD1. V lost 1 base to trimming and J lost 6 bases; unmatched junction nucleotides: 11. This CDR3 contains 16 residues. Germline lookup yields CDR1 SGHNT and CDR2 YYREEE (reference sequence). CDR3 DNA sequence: TGTGCCAGCAGCTTGTGGGATCAGGGGGCGGGTGCTGAAGCTTTCTTT. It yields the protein CASSLWDQGAGAEAFF.

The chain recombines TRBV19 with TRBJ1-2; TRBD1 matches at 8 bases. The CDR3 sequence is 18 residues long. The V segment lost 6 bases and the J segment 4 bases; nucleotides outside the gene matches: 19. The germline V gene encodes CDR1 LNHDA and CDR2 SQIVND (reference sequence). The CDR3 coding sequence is TGTGCCAGTAGCCCCAGGGGGGCAGGGGGCCCCAGGAGCTATGGCTACACCTTC. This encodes CASSPRGAGGPRSYGYTF. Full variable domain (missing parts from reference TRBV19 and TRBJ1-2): DGGITQSPKYLFRKEGQNVTLSCEQNLNHDAMYWYRQDPGQGLRLIYYSQIVNDFQKGDIAEGYSVSREKKESFPLTVTSAQKNPTAFYLCASSPRGAGGPRSYGYTFGSGTRLTVV.

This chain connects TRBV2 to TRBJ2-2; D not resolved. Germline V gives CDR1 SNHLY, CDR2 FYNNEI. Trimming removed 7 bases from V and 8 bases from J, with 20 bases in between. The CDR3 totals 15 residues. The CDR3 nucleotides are TGTGCCAGCAACGTGCTACAGAGAGTGACTGGGGAGCTGTTTTTT. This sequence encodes CASNVLQRVTGELFF.